These 15 T cell receptor beta chains came from one sample sequenced in a study of T-cell memory formation after mild COVID-19. A single record per CDR3 protein comes from TCRdb applying MiXCR to the 5' RACE reads. Found here are 100,000 to 150,000 distinct CDR3 sequences, over 15% of them singletons; the top ten hold about 5.2%. Material for sequencing was PBMCs or a T cell subset sorted from them (not recorded which). The receptors were gathered from a man younger than 30 who had mild COVID-19 (a few samples of this study predate the infection). Cell type and time point are not known.

This clonotype came up a few times. This chain joins TRBV19 and TRBJ1-5, with D possibly being TRBD1 (5 bases). The germline V gene has CDR1 LNHDA and CDR2 SQIVND (reference sequence). Trimming pared 4 bases from V and 7 bases from J, leaving 11 bases between. The CDR3 sequence is 13 residues long. The CDR3 loop is CASSRSPGQPQHF. The CDR3 DNA sequence: TGTGCCAGTAGTAGGTCCCCAGGGCAGCCCCAGCATTTT.

This chain uses TRBV29-1 with TRBJ2-3; D might be TRBD2 (6 bases). V was clipped by 8 bases and J by 0 bases, with 15 bases between them. There are 14 residues in the CDR3. The germline V gene encodes CDR1 SQVTM and CDR2 ANQGSEA. The CDR3 reads CSHDSGRSTDTQYF. The DNA for the CDR3 is TGCAGCCATGATAGCGGAAGGAGCACAGATACGCAGTATTTT.

The DNA of the CDR3 is TGCGCCAGCAGCCGGGACTCTGGAAACACCATATATTTT. Translated, it gives CASSRDSGNTIYF. The V call is TRBV5-1, the J call TRBJ1-3, with D uncertain. Germline values: CDR1 SGHRS, CDR2 YFSETQ. The CDR3 has 13 amino acids. Trimming took off 4 bases at V and 0 bases at J, with 5 bases between the two ends.

This sequence joins TRBV5-1 and TRBJ1-5, with a weak D call TRBD1 (6 bases). Trimming pared 4 bases from V and 5 bases from J, leaving 10 bases between. The CDR3 has 13 amino acids. Germline loops: CDR1 SGHRS, CDR2 YFSETQ. DNA of the CDR3: TGCGCCAGCAGCGTCTCAGGGGATCAGCCCCAGCATTTT. It codes for CASSVSGDQPQHF. Looking up the rest from reference TRBV5-1 and TRBJ1-5 gives the full variable domain: KAGVTQTPRYLIKTRGQQVTLSCSPISGHRSVSWYQQTPGQGLQFLFEYFSETQRNKGNFPGRFSGRQFSNSRSEMNVSTLELGDSALYLCASSVSGDQPQHFGDGTRLSIL.

This clonotype came up a few times. The chain is built from TRBV7-2 and TRBJ2-3; D is uncertain. This CDR3 has 12 amino acids. CDR1 SGHTA and CDR2 FQGNSA come from the germline V gene. V lost 7 bases, J lost 6 bases, and 11 bases lay in between. The DNA of the CDR3 is TGTGCCAGCACCCCCCGGCGGGATACGCAGTATTTT. Translated, it gives CASTPRRDTQYF. Looking up the rest from reference TRBV7-2 and TRBJ2-3 gives the full variable domain: GAGVSQSPSNKVTEKGKDVELRCDPISGHTALYWYRQSLGQGLEFLIYFQGNSAPDKSGLPSDRFSAERTGGSVSTLTIQRTQQEDSAVYLCASTPRRDTQYFGPGTRLTVL.

This clonotype was found a few times. The genes are TRBV18 and TRBJ2-3, with a possible D match to TRBD1 (6 bases). This CDR3 has 14 residues. Germline CDR1 is KGHSH and CDR2 is LQKENI. V lost 3 bases, J lost 6 bases, and 13 bases lay in between. Written as DNA, the CDR3 is TGTGCCAGCTCACCGGACAGTCCGCCCGATACGCAGTATTTT. Translation: CASSPDSPPDTQYF.

This clonotype was seen a handful of times. V and J are TRBV5-1 and TRBJ2-5; perhaps TRBD2 as D (5 bases). V was pared by 4 bases and J by 5 bases, with 15 bases between. CDR1 and CDR2 (germline): SGHRS, YFSETQ. This CDR3 is 14 amino acids long. The CDR3 reads CASSPHLRAETQYF. CDR3 DNA sequence: TGCGCCAGCAGCCCCCATCTGAGGGCGGAGACCCAGTACTTC.

CDR3 DNA: TGTGCCAGTAGTATGGCGGACATGCTCGAGAAGGGCTACACCTTC. Amino acid sequence: CASSMADMLEKGYTF. This chain joins TRBV19 and TRBJ1-2; tentatively, D is TRBD1 (5 bases). Germline lookup yields CDR1 LNHDA and CDR2 SQIVND (reference sequence). The CDR3 totals 15 residues. The ends were cut back, 3 bases at V and 8 bases at J, with 19 bases in the middle.

This clonotype was picked up a small number of times. The chain employs TRBV5-1 and TRBJ1-1; the D gene is possibly TRBD1 (6 bases). The germline V gene encodes CDR1 SGHRS and CDR2 YFSETQ. V was trimmed by 2 bases and J by 4 bases, leaving 12 bases between them. This CDR3 region has 14 residues. CDR3 DNA: TGCGCCAGCAGCTTTGCAGGGGAAGGCACTGAAGCTTTCTTT. It translates to CASSFAGEGTEAFF.

Only a few counts were recorded for this clonotype. The chain links TRBV7-2 to TRBJ2-2; 7 positions agree with TRBD1. The trim removed 5 bases at V and 7 bases at J, leaving 7 bases unmatched. The CDR3 is made up of 14 amino acids. The germline V gene encodes CDR1 SGHTA and CDR2 FQGNSA. The chain's CDR3 is CASSPLTGSGELFF. CDR3 sequence (DNA): TGTGCCAGCAGCCCGCTGACAGGGAGCGGGGAGCTGTTTTTT.

The chain has TRBV18 and TRBJ2-7; a weak D match, TRBD2 (5 bases). There are 14 residues in the CDR3. Trimming took off 5 bases at V and 1 base at J, with 12 bases between the two ends. Germline V gene sequence: CDR1 KGHSH, CDR2 LQKENI. As DNA, the CDR3 is TGTGCCAGCTCAGCCAGCCGGGGTTCCTACGAGCAGTACGTC. As protein: CASSASRGSYEQYV.

V and J are TRBV5-6 and TRBJ2-5; perhaps TRBD2 as D (5 bases). Germline loops: CDR1 SGHDT, CDR2 YYEEEE. The CDR3 has 16 residues. Trimming cost V 0 bases and J 4 bases, with 16 bases left between them. In DNA form, the CDR3 reads TGTGCCAGCAGCTTGGGAGGGCGAGGCGATCCAGAGACCCAGTACTTC. Protein product: CASSLGGRGDPETQYF.

This clonotype was seen ten or more times. The chain employs TRBV11-3 and TRBJ2-5; tentatively, D is TRBD1 (6 bases). Deletions cut 5 bases from V and 2 bases from J, with 6 bases between. Germline CDR1 SGHNT, CDR2 YENEEA. The length of the CDR3 is 12 residues. The CDR3 region is CASSQGQETQYF. CDR3 DNA sequence: TGTGCCAGCAGCCAGGGGCAAGAGACCCAGTACTTC.

A few counts support this clonotype. The V gene is TRBV6-2 or TRBV6-3, the J gene TRBJ2-7; D may be TRBD1 (5 bases). Deletions cut 6 bases from V and 0 bases from J, with 12 bases between. This CDR3 region has 14 residues. The germline V gene encodes CDR1 MNHEY and CDR2 SVGEGT. CDR3 in amino acids: CASRGHGGSYEQYV. In DNA, the CDR3 is TGTGCCAGCAGAGGACACGGCGGCTCCTACGAGCAGTACGTC.

This clonotype has more than one count but fewer than ten. V is TRBV7-2 and J is TRBJ1-1; D uncertain. In germline, CDR1 is SGHTA, CDR2 FQGNSA. Trimming shortened V by 1 base and J by 4 bases, and 10 bases separated the two germline ends. The CDR3 is 14 amino acids. CDR3 residues: CASSLEVSGTEAFF. Here the CDR3 DNA reads TGTGCCAGCAGCTTAGAAGTGAGTGGCACTGAAGCTTTCTTT.